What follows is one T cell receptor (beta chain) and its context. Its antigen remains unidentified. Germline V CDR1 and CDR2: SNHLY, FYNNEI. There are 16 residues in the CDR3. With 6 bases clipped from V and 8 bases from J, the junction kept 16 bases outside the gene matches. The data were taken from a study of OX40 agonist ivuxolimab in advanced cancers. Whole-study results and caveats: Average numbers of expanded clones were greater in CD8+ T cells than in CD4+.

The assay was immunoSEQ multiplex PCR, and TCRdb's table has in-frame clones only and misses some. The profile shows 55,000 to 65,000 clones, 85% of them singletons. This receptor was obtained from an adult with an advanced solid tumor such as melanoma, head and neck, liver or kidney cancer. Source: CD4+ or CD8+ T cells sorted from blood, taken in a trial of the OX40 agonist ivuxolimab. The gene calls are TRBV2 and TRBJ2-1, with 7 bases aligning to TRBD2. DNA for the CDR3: TGTGCCAGCAGATTTATAGCGGGCCAGGTCGGGGATGAGCAGTTCTTC. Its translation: CASRFIAGQVGDEQFF.